Sequencing of this T cell receptor beta chain was carried out in a study of early stage breast cancer tumors. In the study overall: Most of the 16 invasive tumors were ER+, PR+ and HER2-. General study results and limits: Compared with adjacent normal breast tissue, tumors showed roughly 2.5-fold greater T cell density and higher clonality. Blood repertoires resembled normal breast more than tumor.

Profiling relied on immunoSEQ multiplex PCR, and the TCRdb table lists in-frame clones only, not all of them. The sample lists about 5,400 clones, almost 70% occurring once. The germline V and J ends were trimmed by 5 bases and 7 bases, with 20 bases remaining between them. Germline CDR1 and CDR2: SGHAT and FQNNGV. This CDR3 has 15 residues. Concerning this clone itself: Its antigen is currently unknown.

This TCR came from a person aged 55-75 years with breast cancer. The genes are TRBV11-2 and TRBJ1-2; tentative D call: TRBD1 (5 bases). The sample consisted of breast tumor tissue. The CDR3 coding sequence is TGTGCCAGCAGCCAGAGGTTGGGGGGTATCTCTGGCTACACCTTC. Translation gives CASSQRLGGISGYTF.